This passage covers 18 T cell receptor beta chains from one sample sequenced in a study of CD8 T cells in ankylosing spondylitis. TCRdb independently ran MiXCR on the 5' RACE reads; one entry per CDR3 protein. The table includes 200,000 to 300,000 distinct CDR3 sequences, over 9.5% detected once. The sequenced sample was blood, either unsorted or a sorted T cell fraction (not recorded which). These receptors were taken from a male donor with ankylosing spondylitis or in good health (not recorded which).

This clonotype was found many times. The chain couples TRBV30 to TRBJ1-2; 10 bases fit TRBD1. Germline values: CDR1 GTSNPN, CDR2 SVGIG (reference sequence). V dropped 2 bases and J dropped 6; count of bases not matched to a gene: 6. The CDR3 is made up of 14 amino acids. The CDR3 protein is CAWSPGQGRDGYTF. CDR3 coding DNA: TGTGCCTGGAGTCCGGGACAGGGGAGAGATGGCTACACCTTC.

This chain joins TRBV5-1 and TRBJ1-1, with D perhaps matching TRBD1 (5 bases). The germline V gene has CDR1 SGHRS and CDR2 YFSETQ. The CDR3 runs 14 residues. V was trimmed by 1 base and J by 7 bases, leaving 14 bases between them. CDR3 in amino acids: CASSLYQGTGEAFF. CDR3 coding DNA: TGCGCCAGCAGCTTGTATCAGGGTACTGGTGAAGCTTTCTTT.

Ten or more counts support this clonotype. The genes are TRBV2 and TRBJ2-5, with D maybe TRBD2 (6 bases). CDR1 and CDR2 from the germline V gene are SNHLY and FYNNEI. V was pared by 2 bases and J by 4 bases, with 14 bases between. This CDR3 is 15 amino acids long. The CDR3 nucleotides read TGTGCCAGCAGTGAATCGCTAGCGATGACAGAGACCCAGTACTTC. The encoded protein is CASSESLAMTETQYF.

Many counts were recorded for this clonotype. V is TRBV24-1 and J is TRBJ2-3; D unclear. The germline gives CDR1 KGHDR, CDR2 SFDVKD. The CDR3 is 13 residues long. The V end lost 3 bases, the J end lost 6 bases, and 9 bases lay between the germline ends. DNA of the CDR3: TGTGCCACCAGTGATAACCACCTGGATACGCAGTATTTT. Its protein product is CATSDNHLDTQYF.

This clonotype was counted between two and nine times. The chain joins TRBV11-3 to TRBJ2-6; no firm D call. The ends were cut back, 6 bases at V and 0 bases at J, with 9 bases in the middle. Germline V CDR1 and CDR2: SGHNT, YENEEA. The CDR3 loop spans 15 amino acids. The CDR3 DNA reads TGTGCCAGCAGTATTCCCGGCTCTGGGGCCAACGTCCTGACTTTC. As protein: CASSIPGSGANVLTF.

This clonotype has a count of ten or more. CDR3 sequence reads: CATSRGDGYGYTF. DNA of the CDR3: TGTGCCACCAGCAGAGGGGACGGCTATGGCTACACCTTC. The chain has TRBV15 and TRBJ1-2, with D possibly being TRBD1 (5 bases). The CDR3 runs 13 residues. V was trimmed by 1 base and J by 4 bases, leaving 7 bases between them. The V gene's germline CDR1 is LNHNV and CDR2 YYDKDF (reference sequence).

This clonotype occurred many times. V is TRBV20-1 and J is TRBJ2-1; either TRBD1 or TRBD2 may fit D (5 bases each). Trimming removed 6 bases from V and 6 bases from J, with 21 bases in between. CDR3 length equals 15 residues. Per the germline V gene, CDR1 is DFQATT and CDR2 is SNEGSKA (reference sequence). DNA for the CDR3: TGCAGTGCCAGAAGCCCGAGGGGCTCGGGCAATGAGCAGTTCTTC. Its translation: CSARSPRGSGNEQFF.

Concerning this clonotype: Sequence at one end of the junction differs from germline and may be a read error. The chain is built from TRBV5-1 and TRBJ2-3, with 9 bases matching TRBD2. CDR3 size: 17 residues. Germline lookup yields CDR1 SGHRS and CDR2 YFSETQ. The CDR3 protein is CVSSLIPAGGITDTQYF. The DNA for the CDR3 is TGCGTCAGCAGCTTGATCCCAGCGGGAGGTATCACAGATACGCAGTATTTT.

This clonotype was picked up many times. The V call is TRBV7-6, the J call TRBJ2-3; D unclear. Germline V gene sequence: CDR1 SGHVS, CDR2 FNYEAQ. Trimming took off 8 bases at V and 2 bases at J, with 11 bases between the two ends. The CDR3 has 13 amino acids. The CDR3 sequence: CASRDQYTDTQYF. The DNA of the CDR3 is TGTGCCAGCCGCGACCAATACACAGATACGCAGTATTTT.

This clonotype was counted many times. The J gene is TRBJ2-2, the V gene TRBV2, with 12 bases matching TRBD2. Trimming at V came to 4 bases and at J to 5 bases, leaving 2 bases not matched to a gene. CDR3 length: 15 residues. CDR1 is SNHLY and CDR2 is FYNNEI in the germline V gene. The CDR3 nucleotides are TGTGCCAGCAGTGGCGGACTAGCGGGAACCGGGGAGCTGTTTTTT. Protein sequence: CASSGGLAGTGELFF.

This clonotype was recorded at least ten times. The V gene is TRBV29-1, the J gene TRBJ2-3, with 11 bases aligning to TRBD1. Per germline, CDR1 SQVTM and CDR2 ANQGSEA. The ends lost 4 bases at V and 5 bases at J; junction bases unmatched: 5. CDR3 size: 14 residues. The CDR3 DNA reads TGCAGCGTTGTAGGGACAGGGGGTAGAGATACGCAGTATTTT. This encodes CSVVGTGGRDTQYF.

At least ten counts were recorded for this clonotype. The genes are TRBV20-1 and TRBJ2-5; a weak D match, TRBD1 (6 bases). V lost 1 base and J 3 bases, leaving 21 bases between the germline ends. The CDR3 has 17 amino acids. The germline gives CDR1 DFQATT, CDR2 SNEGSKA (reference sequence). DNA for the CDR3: TGCAGTGCTAGAGCGGCTCCCAGGGGAATGCATAAAGAGACCCAGTACTTC. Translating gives CSARAAPRGMHKETQYF.

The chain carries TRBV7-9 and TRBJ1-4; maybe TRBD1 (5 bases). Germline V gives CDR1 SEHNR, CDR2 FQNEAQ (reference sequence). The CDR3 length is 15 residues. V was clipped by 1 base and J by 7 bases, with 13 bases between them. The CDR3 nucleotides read TGTGCCAGCAGCTTAGACGGTTCCACAGGTGAAAAACTGTTTTTT. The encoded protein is CASSLDGSTGEKLFF.

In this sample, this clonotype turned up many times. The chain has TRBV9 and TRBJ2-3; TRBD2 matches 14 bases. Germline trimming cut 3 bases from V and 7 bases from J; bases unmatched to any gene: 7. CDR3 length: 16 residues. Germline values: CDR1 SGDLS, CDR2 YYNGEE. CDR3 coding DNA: TGTGCCAGCAGCGAGGGACTAGCGGGGGCCCCAAATACGCAGTATTTT. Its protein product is CASSEGLAGAPNTQYF.

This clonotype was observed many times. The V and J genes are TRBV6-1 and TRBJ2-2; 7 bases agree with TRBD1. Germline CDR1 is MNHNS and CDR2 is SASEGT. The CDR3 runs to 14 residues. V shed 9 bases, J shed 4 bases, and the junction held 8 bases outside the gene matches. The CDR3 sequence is CASNRGLSTGELFF. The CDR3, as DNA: TGTGCCAGTAACAGGGGCCTCTCCACCGGGGAGCTGTTTTTT.

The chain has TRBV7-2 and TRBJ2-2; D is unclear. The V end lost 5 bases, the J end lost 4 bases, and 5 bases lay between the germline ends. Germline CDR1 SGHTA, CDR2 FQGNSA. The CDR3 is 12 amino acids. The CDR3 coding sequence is TGTGCCAGCAGCACCCGCACCGGGGAGCTGTTTTTT. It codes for CASSTRTGELFF.

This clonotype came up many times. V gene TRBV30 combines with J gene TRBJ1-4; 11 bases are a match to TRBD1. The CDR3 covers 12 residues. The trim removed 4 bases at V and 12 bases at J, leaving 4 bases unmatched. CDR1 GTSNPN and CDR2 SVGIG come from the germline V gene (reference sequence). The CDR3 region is CAWKGTGGQLFF. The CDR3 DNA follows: TGTGCCTGGAAGGGGACAGGGGGACAACTGTTTTTT.

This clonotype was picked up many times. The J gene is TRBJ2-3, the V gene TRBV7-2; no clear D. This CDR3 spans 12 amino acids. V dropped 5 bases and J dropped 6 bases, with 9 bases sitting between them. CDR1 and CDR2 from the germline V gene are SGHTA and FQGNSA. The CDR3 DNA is TGTGCCAGCAGCCTGATGACGGATACGCAGTATTTT. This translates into CASSLMTDTQYF.